This section outlines one TCR beta chain sequence together with its context. This clone occurred once. Its antigen remains unidentified. Base qualities are missing; no much larger clone stands one base away. CDR1 and CDR2, looked up from the germline V gene, are SGHAT and FQNNGV. The CDR3 starts with the cysteine, ends with the phenylalanine, and has 15 residues. Just CDR3 DNA is preserved here, 45 bases in frame from base 1. Cut back by 3 bases and 0 bases, the V and J ends lie 11 bases apart. The library was made by the immunoSEQ multiplex PCR assay. A mixture of 60 forward primers for TCR Vbeta segments and 13 reverse primers for TCR Jbeta segments was used in the multiplex PCR. The CDR3 region of rearranged TCR beta genes was amplified from genomic DNA by a multiplex PCR assay. Amplified TCR beta libraries were sequenced as 87-base-pair reads on the Illumina HiSeq System. As for the authors' bioinformatics: In a later analysis, some 80 million unique TCR beta chains were counted across the 500 to 850 repertoires, and roughly 11 million of these chains were shared by at least two donors. Raw reads were error-corrected and collapsed into unique sequences with a nearest-neighbor algorithm that merged closely related sequences to remove PCR and sequencing errors. Alignment of CDR3 sequences to IMGT reference sequences was used to assign V, D and J gene segments. For a sequence to be retained, at least a six-nucleotide match to both a V gene segment and a J gene segment was required. A rearrangement counted as productive if the CDR3 had no stop codons and remained in frame with V and J, and every other rearrangement counted as non-productive. Following IMGT convention, CDR3 was defined as the stretch from the second conserved V-encoded cysteine to the conserved J-encoded phenylalanine. The earlier analysis of about 620 of the donors excluded sequences that lacked an unambiguous match to a single V gene segment. In an earlier analysis of 587 of the donors, a V segment was called functional when productive rearrangements were above 56.7%, and segregating when the standard deviation between donors exceeded 5%. To diagnose cytomegalovirus status from the catalog of TCR beta chain sequences, a statistical classification framework was built. In a later analysis, V and J genes were assigned by comparing TCR nucleotide sequences against IMGT/GENE-DB human TR gene sequences. The TCRdist pipeline was used in a later analysis to assign CDR3 sequences and most-parsimonious VDJ recombination scenarios. In a later analysis, each TCR beta chain was defined by its CDR3 amino acid sequence together with its V-gene family, and reads without a unique V-gene family were excluded. In a later analysis, around 650 highly shared, low-generation-probability nucleotide sequences were removed to address suspected cross-contamination and a sequencing artifact. For each public chain, a later analysis derived a clonal expansion index from normalized ranks of inferred template counts within each repertoire. In a later analysis, generation probabilities were computed with a VDJ recombination model fitted to out-of-frame rearrangements, and the resulting probabilities were checked against IGoR. Hypergeometric tests were used in a later analysis to score TCR-TCR, TCR-HLA and TCR-CMV co-occurrence, with a repertoire-size bias correction applied to the TCR pairs. To estimate false discovery rates, a later analysis permuted the HLA or CMV assignments 20 times. In a later analysis, co-occurring TCRs were grouped using DBSCAN, and TCRdist sequence similarity was added for clustering within HLA-allele-positive subsets. Repertoires with fewer than 30,000 or more than 120,000 public chains were left out of co-occurrence clustering, as were about 5 repertoires with anomalous nucleotide sharing. TCRdb obtained this table from immuneACCESS and retained in-frame rearrangements with V and J assigned. These tables miss some clones; where compared with another copy, unresolved V genes account for less than half of the shortfall, and the remainder is unexplained. V, J and clone size are taken as reported in that table, and D and trimming were inferred from the DNA itself. The sample data list 150,000 to 200,000 clones, and roughly 80% of these were observed just once. The ten largest make up about 1.8% of the sample.

These data originate in a study of cytomegalovirus exposure and HLA in healthy donors (dated by TCRdb to about 2017). Notes on the research overall: An earlier analysis of roughly 570 of the donors reported around 280 Gb of sequence data and around 110 million unique TCR beta sequences obtained from around 170 million T cells. An early release that covered fewer than 800 HLA-typed donors contained approximately 300 gigabases of sequencing data and 85 million to 100 million unique TCR sequences. Among the 398 genotyped donors, about 85% belonged to the genetic ancestry cluster associated with self-reported Caucasian donors. The aim of the study was to test whether cataloging public T cell receptors could identify signatures of past pathogen exposure. The study used immunosequencing to profile the T cell repertoires of approximately 640 subjects and linked those repertoires to cytomegalovirus serostatus. Along with the roughly 670-subject first cohort, a separate validation cohort of around 120 different subjects was used. To predict cytomegalovirus infection status, the study combined high-throughput TCR immunosequencing, statistical association of individual TCRs with disease status, and machine learning. To study patterns of TCR occurrence, a later analysis re-analyzed previously published TCR beta repertoires from under 750 donors and added high-resolution HLA genotyping. In the later analysis, no new phenotypic data were used to find candidate immune exposures; instead, reliance was placed on TCR beta sequences and their occurrence across donors. In an earlier analysis of 500 to 650 of the donors, high-throughput TCR beta sequencing was used to judge whether each TCR beta V gene segment behaved as functional or pseudogenic. Alongside the repertoire data, information on donor age, sex, ethnicity and CMV serostatus was compiled. A later genetic analysis took genome-wide SNP genotypes for about 55% of the roughly 700 donors and used that subset as a discovery cohort. All discovery cohort repertoires had been generated on a single sequencing platform. Class I and class II HLA loci were covered by the typing at four-digit resolution. The number of typed donors differed by locus: 629-630 for A, B, C, DRB1 and DQB1; roughly 510 for DQA1; around 580 for DPA1; and 400 to 480 for DPB1. Because of strong linkage in the cohort, roughly 5 DR-DQ haplotypes were treated as single units for association and clustering. Among about 400 genotyped donors of the cohort, an average of roughly 230,000 unique TCR beta nucleotide sequences was sequenced per donor, of which about 19% were non-productive. What the research found in general, with its limitations: Correlated functional status among segregating V segments might reflect linkage disequilibrium, but an unknown experimental factor could not be ruled out. Because counts were too low, seventeen rarely observed V segments, including chromosome 9 orphons, were excluded from the earlier analysis of roughly 580 of the donors. According to a later analysis, most CMV-associated TCR beta chains appeared to be HLA-restricted, and the HLA associations seemed to be driven largely by CMV exposure. At a false discovery rate of 0.05, a later analysis linked 16,000 or so TCR beta sequences to specific HLA alleles. The study listed 164 TCR beta chains as associated with cytomegalovirus. In a later genetic analysis, fewer N-insertions in productive TCRs were reported among donors in an Asian-associated ancestry cluster than the approximately 710-donor mean. Some IMGT-functional V segments, including TRBV6-2 and TRBV6-3, could not be distinguished by the 87-base-pair reads and were therefore excluded. An earlier analysis of 587 of the donors showed that most TCR beta V segments appeared in productive rearrangements either about 90% or about 30% of the time, which broadly matched IMGT annotations. A later analysis found that HLA-associated TCR beta chains were more clonally expanded and had lower generation probabilities than equally common non-associated chains. A group of highly shared sequence variants was considered likely to be a technical artifact of the sequencing pipeline. Across donors, most TCR sequences were observed very rarely, whereas some public TCRs were present in many individuals. The classifier was reported to diagnose cytomegalovirus status with high specificity and sensitivity in both the original cohort and the validation cohort. Because HLA typing was missing for some donors at each locus, association tests included only the typed subset. Sequencing depth was assumed to be roughly uniform across donors in the presence/absence analyses, though that assumption may not hold. A later analysis found that TCR association rates varied across HLA loci, with DRB1 alleles showing the most associated TCRs and HLA-C alleles the fewest. In vitro tests confirmed that a few of the cytomegalovirus-associated TCR beta chains recognize cytomegalovirus antigens. An association between a missense DCLRE1C variant and V-gene and J-gene trimming of TCR beta chains was found in a later genetic analysis and replicated in an independent cohort. CMV serostatus was the only immune exposure information available for the cohort. A later analysis reported that several top co-occurrence clusters appeared linked to parvovirus B19, influenza, CMV and Epstein-Barr virus. A further reported finding was that TCR beta sequences accurately predicted the HLA-A and HLA-B alleles for most subjects in the first cohort. According to the authors, the approach could potentially be generalized to other disease states and immunological phenotypes. This cohort had only TCR beta chains sequenced, and the lack of alpha or paired-chain data limited which features could be detected. When HLA alleles, especially DR and DQ, strongly co-occurred, TCR associations were difficult to assign to individual alleles.

In total, roughly 670 healthy bone marrow donors made up the cohort. All cohort members were sampled while nominally healthy, although unrecorded immune exposures were likely present. The donor tested CMV seronegative, placing the donor among the roughly 340 seronegative members of the cohort. Each donor provided a peripheral blood sample, and peripheral blood mononuclear cells were used for TCR beta sequencing. The Qiagen DNeasy Blood Extraction Kit was used to extract genomic DNA from the blood cell samples. The sample was PBMCs. The clonotype originates from a woman under 30 in good health and CMV-seronegative. The chain couples TRBV11-2 to TRBJ1-1; no D gene is confidently identified. The CDR3 is CASSLGRMMNTEAFF. In nucleotides, the sequence is TGTGCCAGCAGCTTGGGCAGGATGATGAACACTGAAGCTTTCTTT.